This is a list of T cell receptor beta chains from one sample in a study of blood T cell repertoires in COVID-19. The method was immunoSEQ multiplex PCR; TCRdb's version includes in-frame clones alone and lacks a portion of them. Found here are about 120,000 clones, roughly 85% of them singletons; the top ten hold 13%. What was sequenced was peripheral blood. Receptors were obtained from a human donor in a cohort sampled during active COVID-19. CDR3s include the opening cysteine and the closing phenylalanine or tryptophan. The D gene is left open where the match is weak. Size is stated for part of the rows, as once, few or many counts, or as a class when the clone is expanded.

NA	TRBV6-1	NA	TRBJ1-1	TGTGCCAGCAGTGAAGCCCAGGGGCTATACACTGAAGCTTTCTTT	CASSEAQGLYTEAFF
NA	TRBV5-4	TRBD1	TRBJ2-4	TGTGCCAGCAGCTTGGCCGGGACAGGGGGCTTCAGAAACATTCAGTACTTC	CASSLAGTGGFRNIQYF
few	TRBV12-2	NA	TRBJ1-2	TGTGCAAGTCGCTTAACAATGCAGAGGCACTTCACCTTC	CASRLTMQRHFTF
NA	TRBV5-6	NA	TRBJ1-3	TGTGCCAGCAGCCCAGGTGGATCTGGAAACACCATATATTTT	CASSPGGSGNTIYF
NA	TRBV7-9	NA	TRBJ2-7	TGTGCCAGCAGCTTAGCGGGACATGGCTCCGAGCAGTACTTC	CASSLAGHGSEQYF
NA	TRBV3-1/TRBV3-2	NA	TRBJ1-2	TGTGCCAGCAGCCGCACAGGGAAGGGGGATGGCTACACCTTC	CASSRTGKGDGYTF
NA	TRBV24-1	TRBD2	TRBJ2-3	TGTGCCACCAGTGCGGGGGGGCAGGCAGATACGCAGTATTTT	CATSAGGQADTQYF
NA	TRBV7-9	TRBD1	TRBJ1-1	TGTGCCAGCAGCTCGTGGGACAGCGGCAACGGTGAAGCTTTCTTT	CASSSWDSGNGEAFF
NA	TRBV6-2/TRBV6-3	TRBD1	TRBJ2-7	TGTGCCAGCAGTCGGACAGGGTTCTACGAGCAGTACTTC	CASSRTGFYEQYF
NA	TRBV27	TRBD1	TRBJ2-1	TGTGCCAGCAACCCGGGACAGGGGAATTTGAATGAGCAGTTCTTC	CASNPGQGNLNEQFF
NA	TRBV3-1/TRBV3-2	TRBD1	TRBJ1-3	TGTGCCAGCAGCCCCCCCGGGACAGTTCGGGACACCATATATTTT	CASSPPGTVRDTIYF
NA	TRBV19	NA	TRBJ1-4	TGTGCCAGTAGTTCGGGGGAATCAACTAATGAAAAACTGTTTTTT	CASSSGESTNEKLFF
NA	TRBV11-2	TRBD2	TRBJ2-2	TGTGCCAGCAGCCCTGGACTAGCGGGGGCCCCGAACACCGGGGAGCTGTTTTTT	CASSPGLAGAPNTGELFF
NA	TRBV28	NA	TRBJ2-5	TGTGCCAGCAGCGTTACTCTTGGAGATTCTAGCCGGGAGACCCAGTACTTC	CASSVTLGDSSRETQYF
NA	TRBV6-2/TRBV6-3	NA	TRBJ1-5	TGTGCCAGCAGTTACACGGGGGGCACTCAGCCCCAGCATTTT	CASSYTGGTQPQHF
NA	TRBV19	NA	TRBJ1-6	TGTGCCAGTAGTATCCTAGATAATTCACCCCTCCACTTT	CASSILDNSPLHF
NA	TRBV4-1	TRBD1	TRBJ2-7	TGCGCCAGCAGCCAAGATCTTGGGACAGCTCTCTACGAGCAGTACTTC	CASSQDLGTALYEQYF
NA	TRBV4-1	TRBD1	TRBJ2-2	TGCGCCAGCAGCCGTACGGACAGGGAGGCCGGGGAGCTGTTTTTT	CASSRTDREAGELFF
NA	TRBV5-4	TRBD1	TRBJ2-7	TGTGCCAGCAGTGACAGGGCGGACGAGCAGTACTTC	CASSDRADEQYF
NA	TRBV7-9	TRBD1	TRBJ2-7	TGTGCCAGCAGCTTAGGTCTTTCTTATCAGCAGGGGGACGAGCAGTACTTC	CASSLGLSYQQGDEQYF
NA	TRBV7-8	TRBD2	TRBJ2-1	TGTGCCAGCAGCCACAGACCCCTAGCGGGGGACTACAATGAGCAGTTCTTC	CASSHRPLAGDYNEQFF
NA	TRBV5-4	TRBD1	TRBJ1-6	TGTGCCAGCAGCCCCAGGACAGGGGGCTCCAATTCACCCCTCCACTTT	CASSPRTGGSNSPLHF
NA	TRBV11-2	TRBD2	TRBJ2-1	TGTGCCAGCAGCTTAGTGCTAGCGGTCGGAGATGAGCAGTTCTTC	CASSLVLAVGDEQFF
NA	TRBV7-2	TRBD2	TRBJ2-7	TGTGCCAGCAGCTTACTAGCGGGAGACTACGAGCAGTACTTC	CASSLLAGDYEQYF
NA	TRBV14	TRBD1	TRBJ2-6	TGTGCCAGCAGCCAAGTCTATGGGACAGGCTACTCTGGGGCCAACGTCCTGACTTTC	CASSQVYGTGYSGANVLTF
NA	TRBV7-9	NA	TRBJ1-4	TGTGCCAGCAGCCCCAATCTAAGGGGTGGGAATGAAAAACTGTTTTTT	CASSPNLRGGNEKLFF
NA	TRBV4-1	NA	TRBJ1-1	TGCGCCAGCAGCCAAGTCTGGACAGTGTGGGCTGAAGCTTTCTTT	CASSQVWTVWAEAFF
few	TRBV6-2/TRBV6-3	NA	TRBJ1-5	TGTGCCAGCAGCGGGGATTTGGGGGCCCTGAATCAGCCCCAGCATTTT	CASSGDLGALNQPQHF
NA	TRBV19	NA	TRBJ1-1	TGTGCCAGCAAGGGGGGGTTCACTGAAGCTTTCTTT	CASKGGFTEAFF
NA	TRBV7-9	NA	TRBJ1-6	TGTGCCAGCAGTTACAGGGAAAGAAGTTCACCCCTCCACTTT	CASSYRERSSPLHF
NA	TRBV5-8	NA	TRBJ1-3	TGTGCCAGCAGCCTCAGACACCGGGATAGTGGAAACACCATATATTTT	CASSLRHRDSGNTIYF
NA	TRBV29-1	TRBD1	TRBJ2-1	TGCAGCGGGACAGGTTACAATGAGCAGTTCTTC	CSGTGYNEQFF
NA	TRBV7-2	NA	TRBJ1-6	TGTGCCAGCAGCTTAAAAGCCGGAGGTACGAAGAATTCACCCCTCCACTTT	CASSLKAGGTKNSPLHF
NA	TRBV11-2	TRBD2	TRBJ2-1	TGTGCCAGCAGCTTAGACGGGTGGGTAGCGGGGGGCCGTTTTAATGAGCAGTTCTTC	CASSLDGWVAGGRFNEQFF
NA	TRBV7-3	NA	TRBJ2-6	TGTGCCAGCAGCTTAACTGGCACCAGCTCTGGGGCCAACGTCCTGACTTTC	CASSLTGTSSGANVLTF
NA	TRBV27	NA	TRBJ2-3	TGTGCCAGCAGTTTCCTAGATACGCAGTATTTT	CASSFLDTQYF
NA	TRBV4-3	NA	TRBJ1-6	TGCGCCAGCAGCCAAGCGTCTTCACCCCTCCACTTT	CASSQASSPLHF
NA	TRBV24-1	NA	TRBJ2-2	TGTGCCACCAGTGATTTCAACGGGGGGAACACCGGGGAGCTGTTTTTT	CATSDFNGGNTGELFF
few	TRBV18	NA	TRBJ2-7	TGTGCCAGCGCCCGACAGGAACTATCCTACGAGCAGTACTTC	CASARQELSYEQYF
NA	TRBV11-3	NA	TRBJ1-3	TGTGCCAGCAGTGCAGTCTCTGGAAACACCATATATTTT	CASSAVSGNTIYF
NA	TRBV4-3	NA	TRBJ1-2	TGCGCCAGCAGCCAAGGGACACAGAACTATGGCTACACCTTC	CASSQGTQNYGYTF
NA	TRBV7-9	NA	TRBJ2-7	TGTGCCAGCAGCTCTTCGTATTCCTTCTCCTACGAGCAGTACTTC	CASSSSYSFSYEQYF
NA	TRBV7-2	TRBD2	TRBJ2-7	TGTGCCAGCAGCTTACTTGCGGGGGGCTCCTACGAGCAGTACTTC	CASSLLAGGSYEQYF
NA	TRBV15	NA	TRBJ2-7	TGTGCCACCAGCAAGACGGGTCAGAGTACCTACGAGCAGTACTTC	CATSKTGQSTYEQYF
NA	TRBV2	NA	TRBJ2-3	TGTGCCAGCAGCAACGGAGGGGTGGGGACAGATACGCAGTATTTT	CASSNGGVGTDTQYF
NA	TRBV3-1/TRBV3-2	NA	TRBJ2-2	TGTGCCAGCAGCCAAGGGGGCGGGTCCCCGGGGGCCGGGGAGCTGTTTTTT	CASSQGGGSPGAGELFF
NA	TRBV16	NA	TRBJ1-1	TGTGCCAGCAGCCAATTACGGGGGGTCACTGAAGCTTTCTTT	CASSQLRGVTEAFF
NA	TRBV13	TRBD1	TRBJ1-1	TGTGCCAGCAGCCCGGACAGGGGGCGAAACACTGAAGCTTTCTTT	CASSPDRGRNTEAFF
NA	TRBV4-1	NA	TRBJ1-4	TGCGCCAGCAGCCAAGGGCACCCCGCAACTAATGAAAAACTGTTTTTT	CASSQGHPATNEKLFF
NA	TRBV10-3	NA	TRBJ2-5	TGTGCCATCAGTGAGTCCGGCGGGGCCGCCGGGGAGACCCAGTACTTC	CAISESGGAAGETQYF
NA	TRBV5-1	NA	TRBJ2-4	TGCGCCAGCAGCTTGGGGGGGCTAGATGTCATTCAGTACTTC	CASSLGGLDVIQYF
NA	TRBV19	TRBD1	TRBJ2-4	TGTGCCAGTAGTAGGCCACCGGGACAGGGTCCCAAAAACATTCAGTACTTC	CASSRPPGQGPKNIQYF
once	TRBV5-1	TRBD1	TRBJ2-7	TGCGCCAGCACCAACCCGGGACAGCCCTACGAGCAGTACTTC	CASTNPGQPYEQYF
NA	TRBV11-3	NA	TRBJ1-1	TGTGCCAGCAGCTTAGATGGGCCTAACACTGAAGCTTTCTTT	CASSLDGPNTEAFF
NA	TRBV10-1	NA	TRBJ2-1	TGCGCCAGCAGTGATATTGGTGCGAAATACAATGAGCAGTTCTTC	CASSDIGAKYNEQFF
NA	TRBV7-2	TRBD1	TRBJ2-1	TGTGCCAGCAATACGGGGACAGAAACCTTTAACAATGAGCAGTTCTTC	CASNTGTETFNNEQFF
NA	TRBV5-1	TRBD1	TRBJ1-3	TGCGCCAGCAGGGACAGGGATACTGGAAACACCATATATTTT	CASRDRDTGNTIYF
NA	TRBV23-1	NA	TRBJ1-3	TGCGCCAGCCCGCGTGTGGGAGTAAAAAACACCATATATTTT	CASPRVGVKNTIYF
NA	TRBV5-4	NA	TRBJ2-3	TGTGCCAGCAGCCCCCAGGGGAGAGGCACAGATACGCAGTATTTT	CASSPQGRGTDTQYF